These T cell receptor beta chains were read from a single sample in a study of cytomegalovirus exposure and HLA in healthy donors. Clones were read by immunoSEQ multiplex PCR, and TCRdb kept only the in-frame ones, dropping some. The sample contains some 45,000 clones, roughly 47% of which appear only once. Material for sequencing was PBMCs. These receptors all stem from a human donor in good health. Both conserved end residues are part of each CDR3. A D gene is named only where the DNA matches it firmly. The listing skips clone size in some rows; elsewhere it reads once, few, many or a size class.

many,TRBJ1-3,NA,TRBV7-9,12,TGTGCCAGCAGCTACCCCCAGGGCACCATATATTTT,CASSYPQGTIYF
few,TRBJ1-5,NA,TRBV21-1,15,TGTGCCAGCAGCAAGACAGGGGGCAGCAATCAGCCCCAGCATTTT,CASSKTGGSNQPQHF
few,TRBJ2-6,TRBD1,TRBV6-5,15,TGTGCCAGCAGTACGACAGGGGCTGGGGCCAACGTCCTGACTTTC,CASSTTGAGANVLTF
NA,TRBJ1-3,NA,TRBV7-9,14,TGTGCCAGCAGGGACTGGAGCTCTGGAAACACCATATATTTT,CASRDWSSGNTIYF
NA,TRBJ1-2,NA,TRBV7-6,12,TGTGCCAGCAGCCGGACAGATCATGGCTACACCTTC,CASSRTDHGYTF
NA,TRBJ1-6,TRBD1,TRBV5-1,15,TGCGCCAGCCGACCCCGACAGGGAAGTAATTCACCCCTCCACTTT,CASRPRQGSNSPLHF
few,TRBJ2-2,NA,TRBV5-4,12,TGTGCCAGCGTCCGGTCCGGCGGGGAGCTGTTTTTT,CASVRSGGELFF
few,TRBJ1-3,NA,TRBV7-9,19,TGTGCCAGCACCCTCTCCGGCACAGGGCGCTTGGTCTCTGGAAACACCATATATTTT,CASTLSGTGRLVSGNTIYF
NA,TRBJ1-5,NA,TRBV19,16,TGTGCCAGTAGTATAGGGGGGGTTACGGGCAATCAGCCCCAGCATTTT,CASSIGGVTGNQPQHF
few,TRBJ1-1,TRBD1,TRBV5-4,15,TGTGCCAGCAGCCGATATGGGACAGGGAACACTGAAGCTTTCTTT,CASSRYGTGNTEAFF
NA,TRBJ2-5,NA,TRBV6-6,13,TGTGCCAGCACCCAAAATTACCAAGAGACCCAGTACTTC,CASTQNYQETQYF
NA,TRBJ2-1,NA,TRBV7-2,13,TGTGCCAGCAGCCGTGACGGGGAGGCTGAGCAGTTCTTC,CASSRDGEAEQFF
NA,TRBJ1-2,TRBD1,TRBV13,15,TGTGCCAGCAGCTTCTCAGACAGGGGGGACTATGGCTACACCTTC,CASSFSDRGDYGYTF
few,TRBJ2-7,TRBD2,TRBV2,14,TGTGCCAGCAGTCCTGGGACTAACAGATACGAGCAGTACTTC,CASSPGTNRYEQYF
few,TRBJ2-1,TRBD2,TRBV9,14,TGTGCCAGCAGCAAAACCGGGACTAGTCCTAACCCAGTCTTC,CASSKTGTSPNPVF
NA,TRBJ2-1,TRBD2,TRBV5-1,15,TGCGCCAGCAGCGACTTGACTAGCGGGGGAAATGAGCAGTTCTTC,CASSDLTSGGNEQFF
few,TRBJ2-7,TRBD1,TRBV27,14,TGTGCCAGCAGTTTACGGGACAGGGGCTACGAGCAGTACTTC,CASSLRDRGYEQYF
NA,TRBJ2-7,TRBD2,TRBV7-9,17,TGTGCCAGCAGCCAGCCCAGGGAGCGGGGGGATATCTGGGAGCAGTACTTC,CASSQPRERGDIWEQYF
NA,TRBJ2-1,NA,TRBV18,16,TGTGCCAGCTCCCGCTCAGGGGGGCCGCCATACAATGAGCAGTTCTTC,CASSRSGGPPYNEQFF
NA,TRBJ1-2,TRBD1,TRBV29-1,12,TGCAGCGTCTCCCAGGGGGACTATGGCTACACCTTC,CSVSQGDYGYTF
once,TRBJ2-2,NA,TRBV9,13,TGTGCCAGCAGCGTAGTCGACACCGGGGAGCTGTTTTTT,CASSVVDTGELFF
NA,TRBJ2-3,NA,TRBV29-1,11,TGCAGCGTTGATAATACAGATACGCAGTATTTT,CSVDNTDTQYF
NA,TRBJ1-2,NA,TRBV5-1,14,TGCGCCAGCAGCTTGGGTGCAGGTGACTATGGCTACACCTTC,CASSLGAGDYGYTF
NA,TRBJ2-7,TRBD2,TRBV18,16,TGTGCCAGCTCACCTCTGACTAGCGGGGGATCCTACGAGCAGTACTTC,CASSPLTSGGSYEQYF
NA,TRBJ2-1,TRBD2,TRBV9,18,TGTGCCAGCAGCCCCCCTCCAGGGACTGGGGAGGGTTACAATGAGCAGTTCTTC,CASSPPPGTGEGYNEQFF
NA,TRBJ2-1,NA,TRBV15,11,TGTGCCACCAGCGCGGTACGTGAGCAGTTCTTC,CATSAVREQFF
few,TRBJ1-5,TRBD1,TRBV2,15,TGTGCCAGCAGTGAACTCAGGACAGGGAATCAGCCCCAGCATTTT,CASSELRTGNQPQHF
few,TRBJ2-1,NA,TRBV7-7,16,TGTGCCAGCAGCTTATACCCCACGGGAGTAGAAAATGAGCAGTTCTTC,CASSLYPTGVENEQFF
NA,TRBJ1-1,TRBD1,TRBV7-6,15,TGTGCCAGCAGCGGAACAGGGGATGCGAACACTGAAGCTTTCTTT,CASSGTGDANTEAFF
NA,TRBJ2-2,TRBD2,TRBV11-3,15,TGTGCCAGCGGGTTAGGGACTAGCGGCCGAGGGGAGCTGCTTTTT,CASGLGTSGRGELLF
few,TRBJ1-1,NA,TRBV19,14,TGTGCCAGTAGTACCGGGCCCGGGGAGGGTGAAGCTTTCTTT,CASSTGPGEGEAFF
NA,TRBJ1-5,NA,TRBV2,13,TGTGCCAGCAGGGAGGACAGTTATCAGCCCCAGCATTTT,CASREDSYQPQHF
NA,TRBJ2-2,TRBD2,TRBV7-9,15,TGTGCCAGCAGCTTTTCGGGAGGTTACACCGGGGAGCTGTTTTTT,CASSFSGGYTGELFF
NA,TRBJ2-3,NA,TRBV7-3,17,TGTGCCAGCAGCTTATCGGCTGTCACAGGGACGGCGGATACGCAGTATTTT,CASSLSAVTGTADTQYF
NA,TRBJ2-2,NA,TRBV5-6,17,TGTGCCAGCAGCATCTATAACAGGGCGCGGGCGGCCGGGGAGCTGTTTTTT,CASSIYNRARAAGELFF
NA,TRBJ1-5,NA,TRBV6-5,14,TGTGCCAGCAGTTCGCCTCAGGGGAATCAGCCCCAGCATTTT,CASSSPQGNQPQHF
few,TRBJ1-5,TRBD1,TRBV12-5,15,TGTGCTAGTGGACAGGGGGATGGGCGCAATCAGCCCCAGCATTTT,CASGQGDGRNQPQHF
NA,TRBJ1-3,NA,TRBV7-2,18,TGTGCCAGCAGCTCCCGTACCTTGCGGGCGAGCTCTGGAAACACCATATATTTT,CASSSRTLRASSGNTIYF
NA,TRBJ2-7,TRBD1,TRBV15,13,TGTGCCACCAGTTGGGGACAGGGGGACGAGCAGTACTTC,CATSWGQGDEQYF